This note documents a single TCR beta chain sequence. V lost 1 base to trimming and J lost 0 bases, with 11 bases between them. The CDR3 totals 15 residues. Germline loops: CDR1 SGHRS, CDR2 YFSETQ. This specimen belongs to a study of blood T cell repertoires in COVID-19. At the level of the study: Some COVID-19 samples were acute and others convalescent; all came from the United States, Italy and Spain.

As handled by the study authors: Using reference gene primer amplification, nucleated cell counts were estimated. TCRdb's table, derived via immunoSEQ multiplex PCR, lists solely in-frame clones and lacks some. That table supplies the V and J calls and clone size; D and trimming were determined from the DNA. Of roughly 200,000 clones detected, around 83% appear once; the ten largest clones hold roughly 4.5%. The rearrangement joins TRBV5-1 to TRBJ2-7; a possible D gene is TRBD1 (5 bases). Specimen: peripheral blood. This sequence originates from a woman of 80 years or more with acute or convalescent COVID-19. DNA for the CDR3: TGCGCCAGCAGCTTGTTAGGGGTCCTCTCCTACGAGCAGTACTTC. Amino acid sequence: CASSLLGVLSYEQYF.